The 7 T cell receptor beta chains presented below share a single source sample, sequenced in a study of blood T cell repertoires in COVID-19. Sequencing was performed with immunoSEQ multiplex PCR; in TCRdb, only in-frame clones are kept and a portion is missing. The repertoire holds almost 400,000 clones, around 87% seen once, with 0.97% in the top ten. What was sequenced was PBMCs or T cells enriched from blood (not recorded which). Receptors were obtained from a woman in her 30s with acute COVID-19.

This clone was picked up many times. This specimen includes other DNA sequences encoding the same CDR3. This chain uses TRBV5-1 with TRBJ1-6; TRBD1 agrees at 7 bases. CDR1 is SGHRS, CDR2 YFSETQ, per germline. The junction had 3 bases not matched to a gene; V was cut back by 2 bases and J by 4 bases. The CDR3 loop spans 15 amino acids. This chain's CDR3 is CASSLAGGYNSPLHF. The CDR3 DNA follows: TGCGCCAGCAGCTTAGCAGGGGGTTATAATTCACCCCTCCACTTT.

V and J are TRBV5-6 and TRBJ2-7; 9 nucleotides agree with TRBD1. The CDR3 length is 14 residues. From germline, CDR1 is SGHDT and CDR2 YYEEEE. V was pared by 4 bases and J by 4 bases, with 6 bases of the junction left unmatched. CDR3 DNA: TGTGCCAGCAGCAGGGGGACAGGGATGTACGAGCAGTACTTC. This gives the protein CASSRGTGMYEQYF.

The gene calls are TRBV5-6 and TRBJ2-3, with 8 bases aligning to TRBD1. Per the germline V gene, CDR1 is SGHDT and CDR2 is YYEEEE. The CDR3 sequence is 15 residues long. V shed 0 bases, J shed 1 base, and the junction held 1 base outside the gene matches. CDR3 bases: TGTGCCAGCAGCTTGGTGGGACAGGGCACAGATACGCAGTATTTT. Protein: CASSLVGQGTDTQYF.

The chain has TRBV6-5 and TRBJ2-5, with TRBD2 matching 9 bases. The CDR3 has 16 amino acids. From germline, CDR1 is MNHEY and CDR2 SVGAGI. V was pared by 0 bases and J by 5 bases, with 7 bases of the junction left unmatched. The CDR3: CASSYSGGGAPETQYF. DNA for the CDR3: TGTGCCAGCAGTTACTCCGGCGGGGGGGCCCCCGAGACCCAGTACTTC.

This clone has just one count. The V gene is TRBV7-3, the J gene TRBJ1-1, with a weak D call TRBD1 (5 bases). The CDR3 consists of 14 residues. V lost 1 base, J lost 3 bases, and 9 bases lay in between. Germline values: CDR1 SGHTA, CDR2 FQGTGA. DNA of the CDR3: TGTGCCAGCAGCTTAATAGCGGGGGACACTGAAGCTTTCTTT. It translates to CASSLIAGDTEAFF.

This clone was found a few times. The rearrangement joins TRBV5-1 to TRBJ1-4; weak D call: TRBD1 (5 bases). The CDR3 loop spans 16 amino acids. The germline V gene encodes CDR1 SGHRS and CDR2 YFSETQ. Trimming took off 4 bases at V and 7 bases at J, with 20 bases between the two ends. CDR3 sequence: CASSPDPGGRGEKLFF. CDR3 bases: TGCGCCAGCAGCCCGGACCCGGGGGGGAGAGGTGAAAAACTGTTTTTT.

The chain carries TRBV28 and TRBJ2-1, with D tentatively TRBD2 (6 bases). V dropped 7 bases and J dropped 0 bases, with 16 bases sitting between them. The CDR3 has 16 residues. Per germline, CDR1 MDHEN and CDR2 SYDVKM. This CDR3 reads CASNHVRGPSYNEQFF. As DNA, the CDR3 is TGTGCCAGCAACCATGTGCGGGGCCCCTCCTACAATGAGCAGTTCTTC.